The 7 T cell receptor beta chains presented below share a single source sample, sequenced in a study of chemoradiotherapy in HPV16-positive cancers. Sequencing used immunoSEQ multiplex PCR; TCRdb keeps in-frame clones, though not all of them. The table shows roughly 980 clones, with 87% occurring only once. The sequencing here drew on tumor tissue, taken from a patient who underwent chemoradiotherapy. The receptors here all came from a human donor with HPV-associated anogenital cancer.

The chain joins TRBV9 to TRBJ1-1, with a tentative D call TRBD1 (5 bases). The V gene lost 3 bases and the J gene lost 1 base, with 7 bases spanning the gap. The germline V gene has CDR1 SGDLS and CDR2 YYNGEE. This CDR3 comprises 13 residues. CDR3 bases: TGTGCCAGCAGCGAGACAGCGAACACTGAAGCTTTCTTT. Its protein is CASSETANTEAFF.

The chain recombines TRBV7-2 with TRBJ2-4, with D uncertain. The CDR3 sequence is 12 residues long. Looked up from germline, CDR1 is SGHTA and CDR2 is FQGNSA. The V and J ends lost 5 bases and 2 bases respectively, with 4 bases between them. The CDR3 DNA is TGTGCCAGCAGCCCCTCCAAAAACATTCAGTACTTC. Translation gives CASSPSKNIQYF.

This rearrangement joins TRBV2 to TRBJ2-5, with 8 bases matching TRBD1. CDR1 SNHLY and CDR2 FYNNEI come from the germline V gene. This CDR3 comprises 18 residues. With V trimmed by 3 bases and J by 4 bases, 16 bases remained unmatched. The CDR3 loop is CASSDIFFRTGISETQYF. CDR3 DNA: TGTGCCAGCAGTGATATTTTTTTTCGGACAGGGATTTCAGAGACCCAGTACTTC.

The J gene is TRBJ1-4, the V gene TRBV4-2, with TRBD1 matching over 10 bases. J gave up 6 bases and V 3 bases, and 7 bases lay outside the gene matches. In germline, CDR1 is LGHNA, CDR2 YNFKEQ. CDR3 size: 16 residues. This CDR3 reads CASSHRQGASDEKLFF. CDR3 DNA: TGTGCCAGCAGCCATAGACAGGGGGCAAGTGATGAAAAACTGTTTTTT.

This chain uses TRBV30 with TRBJ2-5; no reliable D call. This CDR3 is 17 amino acids long. The V end was cut by 2 bases, the J end by 8 bases, with 27 bases between. The germline gives CDR1 GTSNPN, CDR2 SVGIG (reference sequence). The CDR3 DNA follows: TGTGCCTGGAGTCTCTCCTCGGGCGGTGGCATTAGAGTCACCCAGTACTTC. Translating it yields CAWSLSSGGGIRVTQYF.

The rearrangement links TRBV7-3 to TRBJ1-1; D not resolved. Trimming took off 3 bases at V and 2 bases at J, with 7 bases between the two ends. The germline CDR1 and CDR2 sequences are SGHTA and FQGTGA. CDR3 size: 13 residues. The CDR3 coding sequence is TGTGCCAGCAGCTTTCAGGTAAACACTGAAGCTTTCTTT. It translates to CASSFQVNTEAFF.

With respect to this clone: Other DNA sequences within the sample encode an identical CDR3. The chain employs TRBV7-6 and TRBJ1-2; D is undetermined. Germline assignment: CDR1 SGHVS and CDR2 FNYEAQ. Trimming shortened V by 1 base and J by 2 bases, and 8 bases separated the two germline ends. The CDR3 sequence is 14 residues long. The CDR3 is CASSLGRANYGYTF. The CDR3 nucleotides read TGTGCCAGCAGCTTAGGGCGGGCAAACTATGGCTACACCTTC.